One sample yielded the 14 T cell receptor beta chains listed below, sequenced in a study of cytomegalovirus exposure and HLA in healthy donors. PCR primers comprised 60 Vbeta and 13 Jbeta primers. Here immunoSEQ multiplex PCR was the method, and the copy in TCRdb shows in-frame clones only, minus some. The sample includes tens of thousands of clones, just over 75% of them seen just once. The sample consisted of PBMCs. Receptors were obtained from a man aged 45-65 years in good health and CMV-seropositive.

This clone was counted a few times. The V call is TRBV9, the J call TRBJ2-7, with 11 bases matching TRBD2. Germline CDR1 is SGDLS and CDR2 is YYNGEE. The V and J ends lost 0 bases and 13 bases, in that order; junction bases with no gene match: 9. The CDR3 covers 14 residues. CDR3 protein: CASSVAPSGGFLYF. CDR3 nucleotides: TGTGCCAGCAGCGTAGCGCCTAGCGGGGGGTTTTTATACTTC.

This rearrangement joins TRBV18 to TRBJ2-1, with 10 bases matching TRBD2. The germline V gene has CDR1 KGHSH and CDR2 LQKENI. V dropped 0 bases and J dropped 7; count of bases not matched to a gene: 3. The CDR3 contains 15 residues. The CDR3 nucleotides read TGTGCCAGCTCACCACCCCAGCGGGGGGGGAATGAGCAGTTCTTC. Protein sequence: CASSPPQRGGNEQFF. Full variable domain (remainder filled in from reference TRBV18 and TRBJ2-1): NAGVMQNPRHLVRRRGQEARLRCSPMKGHSHVYWYRQLPEEGLKFMVYLQKENIIDESGMPKERFSAEFPKEGPSILRIQQVVRGDSAAYFCASSPPQRGGNEQFFGPGTRLTVL.

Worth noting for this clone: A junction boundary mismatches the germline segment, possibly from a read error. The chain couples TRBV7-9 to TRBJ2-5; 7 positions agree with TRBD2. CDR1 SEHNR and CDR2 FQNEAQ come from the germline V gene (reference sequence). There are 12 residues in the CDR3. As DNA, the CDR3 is TGTTCCAGCAGCCACGGGAGGGAGACCCAGTACTTC. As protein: CSSSHGRETQYF.

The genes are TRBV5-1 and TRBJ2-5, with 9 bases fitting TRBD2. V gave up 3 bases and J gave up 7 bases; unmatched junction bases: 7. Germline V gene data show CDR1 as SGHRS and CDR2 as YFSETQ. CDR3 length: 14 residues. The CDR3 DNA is TGCGCCAGCAGCTCTGCGGGAGGGCCGGTGACCCAGTACTTC. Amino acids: CASSSAGGPVTQYF.

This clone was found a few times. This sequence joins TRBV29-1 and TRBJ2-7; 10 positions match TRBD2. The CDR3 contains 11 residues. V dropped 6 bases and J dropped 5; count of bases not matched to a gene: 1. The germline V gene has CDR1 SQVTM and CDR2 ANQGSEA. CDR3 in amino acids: CSVGLANEQYF. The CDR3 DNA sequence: TGCAGCGTGGGACTAGCGAACGAGCAGTACTTC.

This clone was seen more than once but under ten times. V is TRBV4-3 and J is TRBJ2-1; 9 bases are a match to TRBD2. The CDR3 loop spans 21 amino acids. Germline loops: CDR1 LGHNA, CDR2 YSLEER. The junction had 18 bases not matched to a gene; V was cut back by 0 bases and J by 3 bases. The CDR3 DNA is TGCGCCAGCAGCCAAGATCTACAATACATAGCGGGAGTTCAAATCTACAATGAGCAGTTCTTC. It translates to CASSQDLQYIAGVQIYNEQFF.

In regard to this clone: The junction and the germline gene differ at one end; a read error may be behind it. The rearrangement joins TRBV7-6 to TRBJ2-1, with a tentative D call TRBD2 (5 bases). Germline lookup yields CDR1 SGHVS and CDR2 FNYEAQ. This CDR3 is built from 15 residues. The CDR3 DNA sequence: TGTGCCAGCAGCCTAGCCCCACGGTCCTACAATGAGCAGTTCTTC. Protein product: CASSLAPRSYNEQFF. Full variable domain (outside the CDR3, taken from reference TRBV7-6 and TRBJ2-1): GAGVSQSPRYKVTKRGQDVALRCDPISGHVSLYWYRQALGQGPEFLTYFNYEAQQDKSGLPNDRFSAERPEGSISTLTIQRTEQRDSAMYRCASSLAPRSYNEQFFGPGTRLTVL.

The CDR3 DNA is TGTGCCAGCAGCTTAGACTACACAGATACGCAGTATTTT. It encodes CASSLDYTDTQYF. This chain uses TRBV7-9 with TRBJ2-3, with no clear D. The germline V and J ends were trimmed by 1 base and 2 bases, with 4 bases remaining between them. Looked up from germline, CDR1 is SEHNR and CDR2 is FQNEAQ (reference sequence). The CDR3 runs 13 residues.

The CDR3 spells CASSSTDTEQYF. DNA of the CDR3: TGTGCCAGCTCATCGACGGACACCGAGCAGTACTTC. V usage is TRBV18 and J usage is TRBJ2-7; TRBD1 might be the D (5 bases). V was cut by 5 bases and J by 6 bases, with 11 bases left in between. The CDR3 spans 12 residues. Germline assignment: CDR1 KGHSH and CDR2 LQKENI.

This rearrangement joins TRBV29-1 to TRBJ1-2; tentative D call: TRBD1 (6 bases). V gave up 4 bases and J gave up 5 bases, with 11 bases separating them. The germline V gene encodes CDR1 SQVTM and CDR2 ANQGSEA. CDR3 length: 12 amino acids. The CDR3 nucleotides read TGCAGCGTTGGGACAGACTCTTATGGCTACACCTTC. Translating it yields CSVGTDSYGYTF.

CDR3 amino acids: CASSEAPGGKAEAFF. CDR3 DNA: TGTGCCAGCAGTGAAGCCCCGGGGGGTAAGGCTGAAGCTTTCTTT. The chain has TRBV2 and TRBJ1-1; a weak D match, TRBD1 (5 bases). The ends were cut back, 0 bases at V and 6 bases at J, with 14 bases in the middle. CDR1 and CDR2 from the germline V gene are SNHLY and FYNNEI. The CDR3 loop spans 15 amino acids.

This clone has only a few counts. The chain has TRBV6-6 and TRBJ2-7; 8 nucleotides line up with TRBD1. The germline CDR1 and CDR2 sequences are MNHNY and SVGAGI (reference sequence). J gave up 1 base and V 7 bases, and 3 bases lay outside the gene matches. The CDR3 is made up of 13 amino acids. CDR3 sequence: CASTGGGSYEQYF. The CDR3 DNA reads TGTGCCAGCACAGGGGGCGGGTCCTACGAGCAGTACTTC.

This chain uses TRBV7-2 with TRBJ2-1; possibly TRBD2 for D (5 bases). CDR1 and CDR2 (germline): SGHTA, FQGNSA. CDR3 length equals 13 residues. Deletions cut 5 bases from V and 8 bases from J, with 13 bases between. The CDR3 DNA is TGTGCCAGCAGCCCGAGGGAGCTCTATGAGCAGTTCTTC. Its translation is CASSPRELYEQFF.

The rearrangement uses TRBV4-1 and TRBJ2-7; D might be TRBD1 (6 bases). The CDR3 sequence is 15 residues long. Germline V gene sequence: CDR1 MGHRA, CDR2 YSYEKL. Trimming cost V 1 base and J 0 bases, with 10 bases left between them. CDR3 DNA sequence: TGCGCCAGCAGCCAAGGACAGGTAAGCTCCTACGAGCAGTACTTC. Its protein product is CASSQGQVSSYEQYF.